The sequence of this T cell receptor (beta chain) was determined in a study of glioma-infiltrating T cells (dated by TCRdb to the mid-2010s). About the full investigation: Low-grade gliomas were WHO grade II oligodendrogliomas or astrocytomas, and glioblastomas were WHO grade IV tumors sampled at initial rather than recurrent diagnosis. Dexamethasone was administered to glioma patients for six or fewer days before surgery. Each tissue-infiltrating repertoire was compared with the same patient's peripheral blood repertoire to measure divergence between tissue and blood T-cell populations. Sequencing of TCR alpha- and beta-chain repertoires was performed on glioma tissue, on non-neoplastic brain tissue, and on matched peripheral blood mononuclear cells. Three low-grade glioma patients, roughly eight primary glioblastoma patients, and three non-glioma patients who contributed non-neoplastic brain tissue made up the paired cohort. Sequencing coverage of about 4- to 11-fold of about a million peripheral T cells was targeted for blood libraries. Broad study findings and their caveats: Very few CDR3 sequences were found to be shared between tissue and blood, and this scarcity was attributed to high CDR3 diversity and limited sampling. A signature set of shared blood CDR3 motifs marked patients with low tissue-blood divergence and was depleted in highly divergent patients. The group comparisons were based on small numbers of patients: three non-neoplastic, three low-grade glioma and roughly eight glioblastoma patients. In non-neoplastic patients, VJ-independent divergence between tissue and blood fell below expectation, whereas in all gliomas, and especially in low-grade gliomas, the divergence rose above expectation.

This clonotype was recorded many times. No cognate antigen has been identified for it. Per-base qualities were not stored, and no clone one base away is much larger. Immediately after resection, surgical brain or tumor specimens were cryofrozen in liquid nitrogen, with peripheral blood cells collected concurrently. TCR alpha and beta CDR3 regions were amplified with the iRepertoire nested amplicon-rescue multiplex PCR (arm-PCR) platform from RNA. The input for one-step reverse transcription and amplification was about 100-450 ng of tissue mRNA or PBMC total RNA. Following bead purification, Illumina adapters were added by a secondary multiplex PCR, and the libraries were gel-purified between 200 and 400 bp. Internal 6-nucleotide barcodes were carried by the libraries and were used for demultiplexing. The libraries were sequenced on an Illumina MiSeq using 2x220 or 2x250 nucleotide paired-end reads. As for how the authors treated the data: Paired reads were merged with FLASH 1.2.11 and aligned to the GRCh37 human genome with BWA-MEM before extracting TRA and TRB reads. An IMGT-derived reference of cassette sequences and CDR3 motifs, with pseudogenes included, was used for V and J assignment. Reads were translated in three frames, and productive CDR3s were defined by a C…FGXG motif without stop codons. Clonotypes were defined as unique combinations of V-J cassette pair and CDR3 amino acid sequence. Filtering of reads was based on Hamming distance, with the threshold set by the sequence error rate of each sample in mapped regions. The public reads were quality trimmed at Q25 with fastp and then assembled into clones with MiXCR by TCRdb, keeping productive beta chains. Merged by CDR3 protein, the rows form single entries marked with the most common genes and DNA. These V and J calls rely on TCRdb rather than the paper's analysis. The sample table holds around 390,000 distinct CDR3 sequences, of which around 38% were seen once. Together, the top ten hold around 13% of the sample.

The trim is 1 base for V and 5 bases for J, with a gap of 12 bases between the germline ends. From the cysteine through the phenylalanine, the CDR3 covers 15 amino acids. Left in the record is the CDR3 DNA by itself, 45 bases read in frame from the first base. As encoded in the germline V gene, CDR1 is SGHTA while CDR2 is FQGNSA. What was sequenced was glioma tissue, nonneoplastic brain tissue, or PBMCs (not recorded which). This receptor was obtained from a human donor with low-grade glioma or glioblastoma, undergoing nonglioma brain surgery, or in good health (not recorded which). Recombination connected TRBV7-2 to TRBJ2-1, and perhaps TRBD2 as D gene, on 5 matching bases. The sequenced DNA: TGTGCCAGCAGCTTAGAGGCTAGCCGACACAATGAGCAGTTCTTC. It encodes CASSLEASRHNEQFF.